A single sample gave rise to the 26 T cell receptor beta chains below, sequenced in a study of regulatory T cells in long-lasting Graves disease. Sequencing libraries for TCR beta were prepared with iRepertoire HTBI primers and Arm-PCR of CDR3 regions. TCRdb re-derived calls from the multiplex PCR reads in MiXCR, one entry per CDR3 protein. The sample records 500,000 or so distinct CDR3 sequences, 11% to 15% being singletons. Indicated time point: newly diagnosed GD, antithyroid drugs for less than 3 months. Following extraction of RNA from PBMCs, that RNA was used to make the TCR library. This same sample was also taken into another study, of T cells in Graves' hyperthyroidism and ophthalmopathy.

The sample consisted of peripheral blood mononuclear cells (PBMCs), taken at new diagnosis, from a patient treated with antithyroid drugs. Receptors were obtained from a woman in her forties or fifties with Graves disease.

This clonotype occurred a few times. The chain has TRBV9 and TRBJ2-1, with TRBD2 matching 16 bases. Germline lookup yields CDR1 SGDLS and CDR2 YYNGEE. Trimming removed 0 bases from V and 9 bases from J; junction bases left unmatched: 3. CDR3 length: 16 residues. For the CDR3, the DNA is TGTGCCAGCAGCGTAGACGGGACTAGCGGGAGGGGTGAGCAGTTCTTC. Protein: CASSVDGTSGRGEQFF.

The chain couples TRBV15 to TRBJ2-1, with a tentative D call TRBD1 (5 bases). Between the trimmed V and J ends, which lost 0 bases and 3 bases, there was a span of 12 bases. Per germline, CDR1 LNHNV and CDR2 YYDKDF (reference sequence). The CDR3 is made up of 16 amino acids. The CDR3, as DNA: TGTGCCACCAGCAGAGATCGTCAGGGTAGCTACAATGAGCAGTTCTTC. Protein: CATSRDRQGSYNEQFF.

This clonotype was observed a few times. The chain has TRBV3-1 and TRBJ1-1; TRBD1 might be the D (5 bases). The CDR3 contains 13 residues. The germline V gene encodes CDR1 LGHDT and CDR2 YNNKEL (reference sequence). The germline V and J ends were trimmed by 2 bases and 11 bases, with 15 bases remaining between them. For the CDR3, the DNA is TGTGCCAGCAGCCAAACAACAGGCCGAGTGGCTTTCTTT. Protein product: CASSQTTGRVAFF.

V and J are TRBV20-1 and TRBJ2-2; D is ambiguous. Trimming left V 0 bases short and J 3 bases short, with 11 bases between. Germline V gene sequence: CDR1 DFQATT, CDR2 SNEGSKA (reference sequence). The CDR3 is 15 amino acids. The chain's CDR3 is CSARDMAKDTGELFF. CDR3 in DNA: TGCAGTGCTAGAGATATGGCTAAGGACACCGGGGAGCTGTTTTTT.

In regard to this clonotype: Relative to the germline gene, one junction end is altered; a read error may explain this. The gene calls are TRBV12-3 or TRBV12-4 and TRBJ1-2; D gene ambiguous. CDR3 length equals 13 residues. CDR3 sequence: CACSLGGFYGYTF. In DNA form, the CDR3 reads TGTGCCTGCAGTTTAGGCGGATTCTATGGCTACACCTTC.

This clonotype was counted a few times. This chain uses TRBV3-1 with TRBJ2-5; no reliable D call. CDR3 length: 12 amino acids. Trimming pared 6 bases from V and 5 bases from J, leaving 10 bases between. Germline assignment: CDR1 LGHDT and CDR2 YNNKEL (reference sequence). The CDR3 sequence: CASRSSGETQYF. Written as DNA, the CDR3 is TGTGCCAGCAGAAGTAGTGGGGAGACCCAGTACTTC.

The sample holds a few counts of this clonotype. The J gene is TRBJ2-7, the V gene TRBV4-1; D may be TRBD1 (5 bases). The germline CDR1 and CDR2 sequences are MGHRA and YSYEKL. V was cut by 0 bases and J by 2 bases, with 14 bases left in between. The CDR3 contains 16 residues. The CDR3 loop reads CASSQDRGSRAYEQYF. DNA of the CDR3: TGCGCCAGCAGCCAAGATAGGGGTAGCCGCGCCTACGAGCAGTACTTC.

The table lists this clonotype with many counts. The chain recombines TRBV9 with TRBJ1-5; 8 bases are shared with TRBD1. Germline CDR1 reads SGDLS; CDR2 reads YYNGEE. The CDR3 contains 15 residues. The J segment lost 7 bases and the V segment lost 0 bases, leaving 6 bases of the junction unmatched. The CDR3 DNA sequence: TGTGCCAGCAGCGTAGGTTTCTCAGGGGGCCAGCCCCAGCATTTT. This codes for CASSVGFSGGQPQHF.

The V and J genes are TRBV6-1 and TRBJ2-3; D is possibly TRBD1 (7 bases). Trimming pared 6 bases from V and 0 bases from J, leaving 16 bases between. CDR1 MNHNS and CDR2 SASEGT come from the germline V gene. This CDR3 comprises 16 residues. Written as DNA, the CDR3 is TGTGCCAGCAGAACCGGGACAGCGGGCAGCACAGATACGCAGTATTTT. It is translated as CASRTGTAGSTDTQYF.

The rearrangement links TRBV18 to TRBJ2-1; possibly TRBD2 for D (5 bases). The CDR3 spans 15 residues. V shed 3 bases and J shed 6 bases, with 15 bases lying between them. The germline gives CDR1 KGHSH, CDR2 LQKENI. As DNA, the CDR3 is TGTGCCAGCTCACCTCTTGAGGGATGGGGCAATGAGCAGTTCTTC. Protein product: CASSPLEGWGNEQFF. Full variable domain (outside the CDR3, taken from reference TRBV18 and TRBJ2-1): NAGVMQNPRHLVRRRGQEARLRCSPMKGHSHVYWYRQLPEEGLKFMVYLQKENIIDESGMPKERFSAEFPKEGPSILRIQQVVRGDSAAYFCASSPLEGWGNEQFFGPGTRLTVL.

This rearrangement joins TRBV4-1 to TRBJ1-1, with 7 bases that match TRBD1. The CDR3 length is 14 residues. V lost 1 base, J lost 3 bases, and 2 bases stayed unmatched. CDR1 MGHRA and CDR2 YSYEKL come from the germline V gene. CDR3 protein: CASSQGQGDTEAFF. As DNA, the CDR3 is TGCGCCAGCAGCCAAGGACAGGGAGACACTGAAGCTTTCTTT.

This clonotype occurred many times. This rearrangement joins TRBV12-3 or TRBV12-4 to TRBJ2-1; possible D gene TRBD2, 6 bases. The CDR3 extends over 16 amino acids. V lost 3 bases to trimming and J lost 0 bases, with 12 bases between them. CDR3 in amino acids: CASSFGAGSSYNEQFF. DNA for the CDR3: TGTGCCAGCAGTTTTGGTGCGGGAAGCTCCTACAATGAGCAGTTCTTC.

Ten or more counts support this clonotype. The J gene is TRBJ2-3, the V gene TRBV3-1; TRBD2 might be the D (6 bases). Looked up from germline, CDR1 is LGHDT and CDR2 is YNNKEL (reference sequence). This CDR3 contains 16 residues. The germline V and J ends were trimmed by 4 bases and 2 bases, with 16 bases remaining between them. Here the CDR3 DNA reads TGTGCCAGCAGCCCCGTCGTGGGAGGACTCACAGATACGCAGTATTTT. Its translation is CASSPVVGGLTDTQYF.

This clonotype appeared a few times. The genes are TRBV5-1 and TRBJ2-2, with unresolved D. V gave up 0 bases and J gave up 1 base, with 13 bases separating them. CDR1 SGHRS and CDR2 YFSETQ come from the germline V gene. The CDR3 runs 17 residues. CDR3 sequence reads: CASSLGTTAENTGELFF. The DNA of the CDR3 is TGCGCCAGCAGCTTGGGCACTACGGCGGAGAACACCGGGGAGCTGTTTTTT.

There are many counts of this clonotype. The chain couples TRBV12-3 or TRBV12-4 to TRBJ1-5; no clear D. The CDR3 is made up of 13 amino acids. The ends were cut back, 2 bases at V and 10 bases at J, with 12 bases in the middle. CDR3: CASSLTLPVPQHF. As DNA, the CDR3 is TGTGCCAGCAGTTTAACCCTGCCGGTTCCCCAGCATTTT.

Worth noting for this clonotype: This clone may be a read error of a much larger clone one base away. CDR3: CSVEQRVKETQYF. In DNA form, the CDR3 reads TGCAGCGTTGAACAGAGAGTGAAGGAGACCCAGTACTTC. The chain joins TRBV29-1 to TRBJ2-5; the D is unclear. Germline V gene data show CDR1 as SQVTM and CDR2 as ANQGSEA. The germline V and J ends were trimmed by 2 bases and 5 bases, with 12 bases remaining between them. This CDR3 contains 13 residues.

This clonotype was picked up many times. The J gene is TRBJ1-2, the V gene TRBV12-3 or TRBV12-4, with TRBD1 identical over 7 bases. This CDR3 is 14 amino acids long. V was clipped by 4 bases and J by 6 bases; unmatched bases: 8. CDR3 loop: CASSYTGTDDGYTF. CDR3 nucleotide sequence: TGTGCCAGCAGTTATACCGGGACAGATGATGGCTACACCTTC.

There are a few counts of this clonotype. The V gene is TRBV5-1, the J gene TRBJ2-3; 8 bases are a match to TRBD1. Germline values: CDR1 SGHRS, CDR2 YFSETQ. This CDR3 has 15 residues. The junction had 5 bases not matched to a gene; V was cut back by 4 bases and J by 1 base. Here the CDR3 reads CASSAGQGGTDTQYF. In DNA form, the CDR3 reads TGCGCCAGCAGCGCCGGACAGGGCGGCACAGATACGCAGTATTTT.

This clonotype was picked up many times. J is TRBJ2-3 and V is TRBV12-3 or TRBV12-4, with a tentative D call TRBD2 (6 bases). CDR3 length: 14 amino acids. V was trimmed by 6 bases and J by 2 bases, leaving 12 bases between them. DNA for the CDR3: TGTGCCAGCAGGGGCGGGATCATCACAGATACGCAGTATTTT. Protein product: CASRGGIITDTQYF.

The genes are TRBV27 and TRBJ1-6; 7 bases match TRBD1. Germline CDR1 is MNHEY and CDR2 is SMNVEV (reference sequence). The CDR3 runs to 13 residues. The ends lost 7 bases at V and 9 bases at J; junction bases unmatched: 6. The CDR3 coding sequence is TGTGCCAGCAAGCGACAGGGCGGTTCACCCCTCCACTTT. It translates to CASKRQGGSPLHF.

To note about this clonotype: It may be a read error: a sequence one base away is much more abundant. The V call is TRBV2, the J call TRBJ2-1; possibly TRBD2 for D (5 bases). The J call may be mistaken, given a closer DNA end match to TRBJ2-5. The germline V gene encodes CDR1 SNHLY and CDR2 FYNNEI. This CDR3 is 15 amino acids long. This CDR3 is CASRTSRGGLGTQYF. CDR3 nucleotides: TGTGCCAGCAGGACCTCTCGCGGAGGATTGGGGACCCAGTACTTC.

The chain links TRBV20-1 to TRBJ1-2; no clear D gene. V was clipped by 6 bases and J by 4 bases, with 21 bases between them. CDR3 length: 15 residues. Per the germline V gene, CDR1 is DFQATT and CDR2 is SNEGSKA (reference sequence). In DNA, the CDR3 is TGCAGTGCCTACCCCCCTCCAACAGACCTCTATGGCTACACCTTC. Translation: CSAYPPPTDLYGYTF.

This clonotype was observed many times. The chain recombines TRBV6-9 with TRBJ2-1, with 7 bases aligning to TRBD1. Germline V gene lookup returns CDR1 MNHGY and CDR2 SVAAGI. The J segment lost 3 bases and the V segment lost 4 bases, leaving 6 bases of the junction unmatched. The CDR3 runs 15 residues. DNA of the CDR3: TGTGCCAGCAGTTGGGGGACAGACGACTACAATGAGCAGTTCTTC. Protein: CASSWGTDDYNEQFF.

This clonotype has a count of ten or more. The chain couples TRBV29-1 to TRBJ2-5; the D gene is possibly TRBD1 (5 bases). The CDR3 is 11 residues long. Trimming pared 2 bases from V and 4 bases from J, leaving 5 bases between. From germline, CDR1 is SQVTM and CDR2 ANQGSEA. CDR3 in amino acids: CSVEQGETQYF. The CDR3 DNA reads TGCAGCGTTGAACAGGGAGAGACCCAGTACTTC.

The chain recombines TRBV3-1 with TRBJ2-5, with TRBD1 matching 7 bases. V dropped 2 bases and J dropped 2; count of bases not matched to a gene: 8. Germline lookup yields CDR1 LGHDT and CDR2 YNNKEL (reference sequence). CDR3 length: 16 amino acids. The CDR3 bases are TGTGCCAGCAGCCAATGGCCCCAACAGGGGCAAGAGACCCAGTACTTC. Residues: CASSQWPQQGQETQYF.

This clonotype was detected only a few times. This chain joins TRBV2 and TRBJ2-3; either TRBD1 or TRBD2 may supply D (7 bases each). V was pared by 7 bases and J by 2 bases, with 19 bases between. Per the germline V gene, CDR1 is SNHLY and CDR2 is FYNNEI. The length of the CDR3 is 16 residues. The CDR3 loop reads CASTGEGAITTDTQYF. The CDR3 nucleotides are TGTGCCAGCACGGGGGAGGGGGCAATAACCACAGATACGCAGTATTTT.